A selection of T cell receptor beta chains follows, all from one sample in a study of T-cell reconstitution after alpha-beta-depleted transplantation in children. TCRdb called the PCR reads again in MiXCR, with one record for every CDR3 protein. The sample carries about 980,000 distinct CDR3 sequences, about 29% recorded once. Here the sequenced sample was PBMCs, mostly from graft donor cells, taken 360 days after TCRalphabeta/CD19-depleted stem cell transplant. The receptors originated from a boy younger than two who had a stem cell transplant for SCID, so the T cells may come from the graft donor. CDR3s include the opening cysteine and the closing phenylalanine or tryptophan. Fields, in order: CDR3 protein, CDR3 DNA, J gene, D gene, clone size, V gene, CDR3 length. A D gene is named only where the DNA matches it firmly. Only some rows state a clone size, as once, few, many or a class for expanded clones.

cdr3_aa: CSASSVAGKGNEQFF
cdr3_nt: TGCAGTGCTAGCTCGGTAGCGGGGAAGGGGAATGAGCAGTTCTTC
j_call: TRBJ2-1
d_call: TRBD2
clone_size: .
v_call: TRBV20-1
cdr3_length: 15

cdr3_aa: CSARARLGEKLFF
cdr3_nt: TGCAGTGCCCGGGCGAGACTCGGTGAAAAACTGTTTTTT
j_call: TRBJ1-4
d_call: .
clone_size: few
v_call: TRBV20-1
cdr3_length: 13

cdr3_aa: CASSLAGERDSPLHF
cdr3_nt: TGCGCCAGCAGCTTGGCCGGAGAGAGGGATTCACCCCTCCACTTT
j_call: TRBJ1-6
d_call: .
clone_size: .
v_call: TRBV5-1
cdr3_length: 15

cdr3_aa: CASSLVPPPNNEQFF
cdr3_nt: TGTGCCAGCAGTTTGGTCCCCCCTCCAAACAATGAGCAGTTCTTC
j_call: TRBJ2-1
d_call: .
clone_size: many
v_call: TRBV28
cdr3_length: 15

cdr3_aa: CASSYSKGAIYEQYF
cdr3_nt: TGTGCCAGCAGTTACTCGAAGGGGGCCATTTACGAGCAGTACTTC
j_call: TRBJ2-7
d_call: TRBD1
clone_size: few
v_call: TRBV6-2/TRBV6-3
cdr3_length: 15

cdr3_aa: CASSQPYLDRGHEQYF
cdr3_nt: TGTGCCAGCAGCCAACCATATCTGGACAGGGGGCACGAGCAGTACTTC
j_call: TRBJ2-7
d_call: TRBD1
clone_size: few
v_call: TRBV4-2
cdr3_length: 16

cdr3_aa: CSARAVAGVYSYEQYF
cdr3_nt: TGCAGTGCTAGAGCCGTAGCGGGGGTATACTCCTACGAGCAGTACTTC
j_call: TRBJ2-7
d_call: TRBD2
clone_size: few
v_call: TRBV20-1
cdr3_length: 16

cdr3_aa: CASSLRVWQKLTYEQYF
cdr3_nt: TGTGCCAGCAGCTTGCGTGTATGGCAGAAGTTAACCTACGAGCAGTACTTC
j_call: TRBJ2-7
d_call: .
clone_size: few
v_call: TRBV5-5
cdr3_length: 17

cdr3_aa: CASSSLAGAPYEQYF
cdr3_nt: TGCGCCAGCAGCTCCTTAGCGGGGGCTCCCTACGAGCAGTACTTC
j_call: TRBJ2-7
d_call: TRBD2
clone_size: few
v_call: TRBV5-1
cdr3_length: 15

cdr3_aa: CASSLRDHVRADTQYF
cdr3_nt: TGTGCCAGCAGTTTGCGGGACCATGTGCGGGCAGATACGCAGTATTTT
j_call: TRBJ2-3
d_call: .
clone_size: .
v_call: TRBV12-3/TRBV12-4
cdr3_length: 16

cdr3_aa: CASSQVGTGEIYGYTF
cdr3_nt: TGTGCCAGCAGCCAAGTGGGGACAGGGGAGATCTATGGCTACACCTTC
j_call: TRBJ1-2
d_call: TRBD1
clone_size: .
v_call: TRBV7-2
cdr3_length: 16

cdr3_aa: CSVGPPYGYTF
cdr3_nt: TGCAGCGTTGGCCCCCCCTATGGCTACACCTTC
j_call: TRBJ1-2
d_call: .
clone_size: .
v_call: TRBV29-1
cdr3_length: 11

cdr3_aa: CASSFGWVYEQYF
cdr3_nt: TGTGCCAGCAGTTTCGGTTGGGTCTACGAGCAGTACTTC
j_call: TRBJ2-7
d_call: .
clone_size: .
v_call: TRBV12-3/TRBV12-4
cdr3_length: 13

cdr3_aa: CASSPGTLQETQYF
cdr3_nt: TGTGCCAGCAGCCCAGGGACCCTCCAAGAGACCCAGTACTTC
j_call: TRBJ2-5
d_call: .
clone_size: few
v_call: TRBV7-6
cdr3_length: 14

cdr3_aa: CASSRRSVGQFF
cdr3_nt: TGTGCCAGCAGTCGTCGTTCGGTCGGGCAGTTCTTC
j_call: TRBJ2-1
d_call: .
clone_size: few
v_call: TRBV2
cdr3_length: 12

cdr3_aa: CSARARKLAGGQETQYF
cdr3_nt: TGCAGTGCTAGAGCCCGGAAACTAGCGGGGGGGCAAGAGACCCAGTACTTC
j_call: TRBJ2-5
d_call: TRBD2
clone_size: few
v_call: TRBV20-1
cdr3_length: 17

cdr3_aa: CASSLGTGRWEQYF
cdr3_nt: TGCGCCAGCAGCTTGGGGACAGGGCGGTGGGAGCAGTACTTC
j_call: TRBJ2-7
d_call: TRBD1
clone_size: .
v_call: TRBV5-1
cdr3_length: 14

cdr3_aa: CASSRSGDPWEQYF
cdr3_nt: TGTGCCAGCAGCCGGAGCGGGGACCCCTGGGAGCAGTACTTC
j_call: TRBJ2-7
d_call: TRBD2
clone_size: .
v_call: TRBV7-9
cdr3_length: 14

cdr3_aa: CSGTQGGSYEQYF
cdr3_nt: TGCAGCGGAACTCAGGGGGGCTCCTACGAGCAGTACTTC
j_call: TRBJ2-7
d_call: .
clone_size: .
v_call: TRBV29-1
cdr3_length: 13

cdr3_aa: CASSLSDTGAYEQYF
cdr3_nt: TGTGCCAGCAGTTTATCCGATACGGGGGCCTACGAGCAGTACTTC
j_call: TRBJ2-7
d_call: .
clone_size: .
v_call: TRBV28
cdr3_length: 15

cdr3_aa: CRAGVWGKGEAFF
cdr3_nt: TGTAGAGCGGGGGTGTGGGGGAAAGGTGAAGCTTTCTTT
j_call: TRBJ1-1
d_call: .
clone_size: once
v_call: TRBV20-1
cdr3_length: 13

cdr3_aa: CASNHHDRTNTEAFF
cdr3_nt: TGCGCCAGTAATCATCACGACAGGACAAACACTGAAGCTTTCTTT
j_call: TRBJ1-1
d_call: .
clone_size: .
v_call: TRBV5-1
cdr3_length: 15

cdr3_aa: CASSRGDTKNTEAFF
cdr3_nt: TGTGCCAGCAGCCGGGGGGATACTAAGAACACTGAAGCTTTCTTT
j_call: TRBJ1-1
d_call: .
clone_size: few
v_call: TRBV7-9
cdr3_length: 15

cdr3_aa: CASSFGPQGTNTEAFF
cdr3_nt: TGCGCCAGCAGCTTTGGACCCCAGGGGACGAACACTGAAGCTTTCTTT
j_call: TRBJ1-1
d_call: .
clone_size: few
v_call: TRBV5-1
cdr3_length: 16

cdr3_aa: CASSYSKALRTGTDTQYF
cdr3_nt: TGTGCCAGCAGTTACTCGAAGGCCCTCAGAACTGGCACAGATACGCAGTATTTT
j_call: TRBJ2-3
d_call: .
clone_size: .
v_call: TRBV6-5
cdr3_length: 18

cdr3_aa: CSARNGAYEKLFF
cdr3_nt: TGCAGTGCTAGGAACGGGGCCTATGAAAAACTGTTTTTT
j_call: TRBJ1-4
d_call: .
clone_size: .
v_call: TRBV20-1
cdr3_length: 13

cdr3_aa: CASSLGLEFRSYEQYF
cdr3_nt: TGTGCCAGCAGCTTAGGCCTTGAGTTCCGCTCCTACGAGCAGTACTTC
j_call: TRBJ2-7
d_call: .
clone_size: once
v_call: TRBV7-9
cdr3_length: 16

cdr3_aa: CASSLQGARDEQYF
cdr3_nt: TGTGCCAGCAGTTTGCAGGGGGCGAGGGACGAGCAGTACTTC
j_call: TRBJ2-7
d_call: TRBD1
clone_size: .
v_call: TRBV12-3/TRBV12-4
cdr3_length: 14

cdr3_aa: CASAGDSYEQYF
cdr3_nt: TGTGCCAGCGCAGGGGACTCCTACGAGCAGTACTTC
j_call: TRBJ2-7
d_call: .
clone_size: .
v_call: TRBV12-3/TRBV12-4
cdr3_length: 12

cdr3_aa: CASSVGDGAPSGANVLTF
cdr3_nt: TGTGCCAGCAGCGTAGGGGACGGTGCCCCCTCTGGGGCCAACGTCCTGACTTTC
j_call: TRBJ2-6
d_call: .
clone_size: .
v_call: TRBV9
cdr3_length: 18

cdr3_aa: CASSLRGEGFGEQYF
cdr3_nt: TGTGCCAGCAGCTTAAGGGGGGAGGGGTTCGGCGAGCAGTACTTC
j_call: TRBJ2-7
d_call: .
clone_size: .
v_call: TRBV7-9
cdr3_length: 15

cdr3_aa: CSAPHRGRVEKLFF
cdr3_nt: TGCAGTGCTCCACACAGGGGGCGGGTTGAAAAACTGTTTTTT
j_call: TRBJ1-4
d_call: TRBD1
clone_size: .
v_call: TRBV20-1
cdr3_length: 14

cdr3_aa: CASSPKGLAGAPYNEQFF
cdr3_nt: TGTGCCAGCAGCCCTAAGGGACTAGCGGGGGCTCCTTACAATGAGCAGTTCTTC
j_call: TRBJ2-1
d_call: TRBD2
clone_size: few
v_call: TRBV9
cdr3_length: 18

cdr3_aa: CASSYPGRGVYEQYF
cdr3_nt: TGTGCCAGCAGTTACCCTGGACGGGGAGTCTACGAGCAGTACTTC
j_call: TRBJ2-7
d_call: .
clone_size: .
v_call: TRBV6-5
cdr3_length: 15

cdr3_aa: CASSIVQGTRGTDTQYF
cdr3_nt: TGTGCCAGCAGTATCGTACAGGGGACCCGTGGCACAGATACGCAGTATTTT
j_call: TRBJ2-3
d_call: TRBD1
clone_size: many
v_call: TRBV12-3/TRBV12-4
cdr3_length: 17

cdr3_aa: CASSLESGGETQYF
cdr3_nt: TGCGCCAGCAGCTTGGAATCAGGGGGTGAGACCCAGTACTTC
j_call: TRBJ2-5
d_call: TRBD1
clone_size: .
v_call: TRBV5-1
cdr3_length: 14

cdr3_aa: CASSPTAGTSGGSYEQYF
cdr3_nt: TGTGCCAGCAGCCCAACTGCCGGGACTAGCGGGGGTTCCTACGAGCAGTACTTC
j_call: TRBJ2-7
d_call: TRBD2
clone_size: .
v_call: TRBV4-2
cdr3_length: 18

cdr3_aa: CASSQVMVPDGYTF
cdr3_nt: TGTGCCAGCAGCCAAGTGATGGTTCCGGATGGCTACACCTTC
j_call: TRBJ1-2
d_call: .
clone_size: few
v_call: TRBV3-1
cdr3_length: 14

cdr3_aa: CATSSEGGRLHEQFF
cdr3_nt: TGTGCCACCAGTAGTGAAGGGGGCCGCCTCCATGAGCAGTTCTTC
j_call: TRBJ2-1
d_call: TRBD1
clone_size: few
v_call: TRBV24-1
cdr3_length: 15

cdr3_aa: CASSPPVDRVDGYTF
cdr3_nt: TGTGCCAGCTCACCACCGGTCGACAGGGTTGATGGCTACACCTTC
j_call: TRBJ1-2
d_call: TRBD1
clone_size: once
v_call: TRBV18
cdr3_length: 15

cdr3_aa: CATSDAYYGGGKETQYF
cdr3_nt: TGTGCCACCAGTGATGCCTATTACGGGGGGGGGAAAGAGACCCAGTACTTC
j_call: TRBJ2-5
d_call: TRBD2
clone_size: few
v_call: TRBV24-1
cdr3_length: 17

cdr3_aa: CSARTDSQETQYF
cdr3_nt: TGCAGTGCTAGGACGGACAGCCAAGAGACCCAGTACTTC
j_call: TRBJ2-5
d_call: .
clone_size: few
v_call: TRBV20-1
cdr3_length: 13

cdr3_aa: CASSRALTANTEAFF
cdr3_nt: TGTGCCAGCAGCAGAGCCCTGACGGCGAACACTGAAGCTTTCTTT
j_call: TRBJ1-1
d_call: .
clone_size: .
v_call: TRBV6-1
cdr3_length: 15

cdr3_aa: CASSLVRGVTGELFF
cdr3_nt: TGTGCCAGCAGCTTAGTCAGGGGGGTCACCGGGGAGCTGTTTTTT
j_call: TRBJ2-2
d_call: .
clone_size: .
v_call: TRBV7-7
cdr3_length: 15

cdr3_aa: CSVNRGPYEQYF
cdr3_nt: TGCAGCGTGAACAGGGGGCCCTACGAGCAGTACTTC
j_call: TRBJ2-7
d_call: TRBD1
clone_size: many
v_call: TRBV29-1
cdr3_length: 12

cdr3_aa: CSAREGTSGRNNEQFF
cdr3_nt: TGCAGTGCTAGAGAAGGGACTAGCGGGAGAAACAATGAGCAGTTCTTC
j_call: TRBJ2-1
d_call: TRBD2
clone_size: .
v_call: TRBV20-1
cdr3_length: 16

cdr3_aa: CASSLVWTGLSNQPQHF
cdr3_nt: TGTGCCAGCAGCTTGGTTTGGACAGGGCTGAGCAATCAGCCCCAGCATTTT
j_call: TRBJ1-5
d_call: TRBD1
clone_size: .
v_call: TRBV5-5
cdr3_length: 17

cdr3_aa: CSAAGTGVSPLHF
cdr3_nt: TGCAGTGCAGCCGGGACAGGCGTTTCACCCCTCCACTTT
j_call: TRBJ1-6
d_call: TRBD1
clone_size: .
v_call: TRBV20-1
cdr3_length: 13

cdr3_aa: CASSPKRLAGGPDTQYF
cdr3_nt: TGTGCCAGCAGCCCCAAAAGACTAGCGGGGGGGCCGGATACGCAGTATTTT
j_call: TRBJ2-3
d_call: TRBD2
clone_size: once
v_call: TRBV11-2
cdr3_length: 17

cdr3_aa: CASSLGRGGRHF
cdr3_nt: TGTGCCAGCAGTTTAGGGAGAGGGGGCAGGCACTTC
j_call: TRBJ2-7
d_call: TRBD1
clone_size: .
v_call: TRBV12-3/TRBV12-4
cdr3_length: 12

cdr3_aa: CASSSAGQPYEQYF
cdr3_nt: TGCGCCAGCAGCTCGGCAGGGCAACCCTACGAGCAGTACTTC
j_call: TRBJ2-7
d_call: .
clone_size: few
v_call: TRBV5-1
cdr3_length: 14

cdr3_aa: CASSGRLAWNGELFF
cdr3_nt: TGTGCCAGCAGCGGGCGACTAGCGTGGAACGGGGAGCTGTTTTTT
j_call: TRBJ2-2
d_call: TRBD2
clone_size: few
v_call: TRBV9
cdr3_length: 15

cdr3_aa: CASSPHGISYNEQFF
cdr3_nt: TGTGCCAGCAGCCCCCACGGAATCTCCTACAATGAGCAGTTCTTC
j_call: TRBJ2-1
d_call: .
clone_size: .
v_call: TRBV7-3
cdr3_length: 15

cdr3_aa: CASSRGGTAYEQYF
cdr3_nt: TGCGCCAGCAGCCGTGGGGGTACTGCCTACGAGCAGTACTTC
j_call: TRBJ2-7
d_call: .
clone_size: .
v_call: TRBV5-1
cdr3_length: 14

cdr3_aa: CASSAYSGGAAGELFF
cdr3_nt: TGTGCCAGCAGCGCATATAGCGGGGGGGCCGCCGGGGAGCTGTTTTTT
j_call: TRBJ2-2
d_call: TRBD2
clone_size: .
v_call: TRBV9
cdr3_length: 16

cdr3_aa: CASSWVTRGLRNEQFF
cdr3_nt: TGCGCCAGCAGCTGGGTGACCCGGGGATTACGCAATGAGCAGTTCTTC
j_call: TRBJ2-1
d_call: .
clone_size: few
v_call: TRBV5-1
cdr3_length: 16